This entry lists 14 T cell receptor beta chains sequenced from one sample in a study of T cells after yellow fever vaccination. From the 5' RACE reads, TCRdb called clonotypes with MiXCR, one entry per CDR3 protein. The data hold more than 450,000 distinct CDR3 sequences, with less than 25% observed a single time. This specimen consisted of PBMCs, obtained about 21 days after the first yellow fever vaccination. These receptors were collected from a man aged 18 to 35 who received the YFV17D yellow fever vaccine.

The V gene is TRBV15, the J gene TRBJ1-5; 7 bases are shared with TRBD1. Losses at the gene ends were 4 bases for V and 4 bases for J; bases not matched to a gene: 7. Germline V gene lookup returns CDR1 LNHNV and CDR2 YYDKDF (reference sequence). The CDR3 spans 15 residues. The CDR3 loop is CATSTLTGRNQPQHF. The CDR3 DNA sequence: TGTGCCACCAGCACCCTGACAGGGAGAAATCAGCCCCAGCATTTT.

This chain joins TRBV11-2 and TRBJ2-1; D uncertain. Germline values: CDR1 SGHAT, CDR2 FQNNGV. This CDR3 region has 16 residues. Trimming removed 5 bases from V and 2 bases from J, with 16 bases in between. CDR3 bases: TGTGCCAGCAGCAGCCCTGCCCGCAGACCCTACAATGAGCAGTTCTTC. This translates into CASSSPARRPYNEQFF.

At least ten counts were recorded for this clonotype. The chain is built from TRBV12-3 or TRBV12-4 and TRBJ2-3; D not resolved. The CDR3 consists of 12 residues. The V end lost 6 bases, the J end lost 5 bases, and 9 bases lay between the germline ends. The chain's CDR3 is CASSLRGDTQYF. CDR3 nucleotide sequence: TGTGCCAGCAGCTTAAGAGGAGATACGCAGTATTTT.

This clonotype was counted a few times. In DNA, the CDR3 is TGCGCCAGCAGCCAAGAATTTGGCACTGAAGCTTTCTTT. Protein sequence: CASSQEFGTEAFF. The chain links TRBV4-3 to TRBJ1-1; D remains unclear. This CDR3 comprises 13 residues. Per the germline V gene, CDR1 is LGHNA and CDR2 is YSLEER. V shed 0 bases and J shed 4 bases, with 6 bases lying between them.

This clonotype was observed a few times. The V and J genes are TRBV7-2 and TRBJ1-1; perhaps TRBD1 as D (6 bases). CDR3 length: 11 residues. The germline V and J ends were trimmed by 6 bases and 11 bases, with 13 bases remaining between them. In germline, CDR1 is SGHTA, CDR2 FQGNSA. The chain's CDR3 is CASSPHRDAFF. The CDR3 coding sequence is TGTGCCAGCAGTCCTCACAGGGATGCTTTCTTT.

The gene calls are TRBV19 and TRBJ1-5; the match to TRBD1 covers 7 bases. With 4 bases clipped from V and 8 bases from J, the junction kept 11 bases outside the gene matches. The CDR3 runs 15 residues. Per germline, CDR1 LNHDA and CDR2 SQIVND (reference sequence). CDR3 sequence reads: CASSNPEGAVKPQHF. DNA for the CDR3: TGTGCCAGTAGTAACCCAGAGGGGGCTGTCAAGCCCCAGCATTTT.

The rearrangement joins TRBV18 to TRBJ2-2, with D maybe TRBD2 (6 bases). Per the germline V gene, CDR1 is KGHSH and CDR2 is LQKENI. The CDR3 loop spans 12 amino acids. V was trimmed by 5 bases and J by 6 bases, leaving 7 bases between them. DNA of the CDR3: TGTGCCAGCTCAGCGGGGTCCGGGGAGCTGTTTTTT. Amino acids: CASSAGSGELFF.

The V gene is TRBV12-3 or TRBV12-4, the J gene TRBJ2-6; no clear D. V dropped 6 bases and J dropped 4 bases, with 13 bases sitting between them. The length of the CDR3 is 15 residues. The CDR3, as DNA: TGTGCCAGCAGCCCGAGCAGATTGGGGGCCAACGTCCTGACTTTC. Translating gives CASSPSRLGANVLTF.

The chain recombines TRBV7-8 with TRBJ2-6, with D unclear. CDR1 is SGHVS, CDR2 FQNEAQ, per germline. There are 13 residues in the CDR3. V was trimmed by 4 bases and J by 5 bases, leaving 6 bases between them. For the CDR3, the DNA is TGTGCCAGCAGCTACAGATGGGCCAACGTCCTGACTTTC. Translating gives CASSYRWANVLTF.

The CDR3 DNA is TGCAGTGCCCATAGGGACAGAGGGGGCTCGCCCCTCCACTTT. Protein product: CSAHRDRGGSPLHF. The J gene is TRBJ1-6, the V gene TRBV20-1; 7 bases line up with TRBD1. The V segment lost 6 bases and the J segment 13 bases; nucleotides outside the gene matches: 15. The CDR3 runs to 14 residues. Germline-derived CDR1 and CDR2 are DFQATT and SNEGSKA (reference sequence).

The chain joins TRBV4-1 to TRBJ1-1; 7 bases are a match to TRBD1. Germline loops: CDR1 MGHRA, CDR2 YSYEKL. The CDR3 is 15 residues long. V gave up 2 bases and J gave up 0 bases; unmatched junction bases: 3. CDR3: CASSQLTGMNTEAFF. The DNA of the CDR3 is TGCGCCAGCAGCCAACTGACAGGGATGAACACTGAAGCTTTCTTT.

The gene calls are TRBV5-1 and TRBJ1-2, with 12 bases fitting TRBD1. The germline gives CDR1 SGHRS, CDR2 YFSETQ. There are 18 residues in the CDR3. V gave up 0 bases and J gave up 0 bases; unmatched junction bases: 6. The CDR3 region has the DNA TGCGCCAGCAGCTTGGACAGGGACAGGGGGCTGACTAACTATGGCTACACCTTC. Encoded protein: CASSLDRDRGLTNYGYTF.

The chain has TRBV7-3 and TRBJ2-3; D is unclear. Germline-derived CDR1 and CDR2 are SGHTA and FQGTGA. V lost 0 bases and J 7 bases, leaving 8 bases between the germline ends. There are 13 residues in the CDR3. The CDR3 coding sequence is TGTGCCAGCAGCTTAACCCGAGCGAATACGCAGTATTTT. Translating gives CASSLTRANTQYF.

V gene TRBV5-1 combines with J gene TRBJ2-2, with D perhaps TRBD1 (6 bases). The V gene lost 3 bases and the J gene lost 3 bases, with 21 bases spanning the gap. CDR1 SGHRS and CDR2 YFSETQ come from the germline V gene. The CDR3 has 18 amino acids. CDR3 DNA: TGCGCCAGCAGCTGGAGGACAGCGCGCAATTTGGACACCGGGGAGCTGTTTTTT. Translating gives CASSWRTARNLDTGELFF.